A single sample gave rise to the 9 T cell receptor beta chains below, sequenced in a study of T cell repertoires in cytomegalovirus infection. MiXCR, run by TCRdb on the reads, gives a single entry per CDR3 protein. The profile covers a few hundred thousand distinct CDR3 sequences, with 30% to 40% appearing a single time and roughly a sixth taken by the ten largest. Antigen specificity for these receptors is unknown. The starting material was cultured PBMCs, obtained from culture after CMV antigen stimulation. These receptors were taken from a human donor in good health (CMV status not recorded). Some clones in this sample may be carry-over from other donors' samples.

This clonotype showed up just a few times. The rearrangement links TRBV7-9 to TRBJ1-5; D is uncertain. Germline V gives CDR1 SEHNR, CDR2 FQNEAQ (reference sequence). This CDR3 spans 12 amino acids. V was pared by 5 bases and J by 6 bases, with 8 bases between. The CDR3 sequence: CASSRLAQPQHF. The CDR3 DNA is TGTGCCAGCAGCCGCCTTGCTCAGCCCCAGCATTTT.

V gene TRBV30 combines with J gene TRBJ2-7, with D possibly being TRBD2 (5 bases). Germline lookup yields CDR1 GTSNPN and CDR2 SVGIG (reference sequence). CDR3 length: 11 amino acids. V lost 0 bases to trimming and J lost 6 bases, with 6 bases between them. In DNA form, the CDR3 reads TGTGCCTGGAGTGTCGGAGGCGAGCAGTACGTC. This gives the protein CAWSVGGEQYV.

This clonotype was seen a handful of times. The chain couples TRBV7-8 to TRBJ1-2; no reliable D call. There are 14 residues in the CDR3. V lost 2 bases and J lost 4, with 11 bases in between. The V gene's germline CDR1 is SGHVS and CDR2 FQNEAQ. CDR3 in amino acids: CASSLNQPLYGYTF. The CDR3 DNA sequence: TGTGCCAGCAGCTTAAATCAGCCCCTCTATGGCTACACCTTC.

Only a few counts were recorded for this clonotype. The chain combines TRBV7-2 with TRBJ1-2, with 9 nucleotides matching TRBD1. The CDR3 runs to 17 residues. Per the germline V gene, CDR1 is SGHTA and CDR2 is FQGNSA. The V segment lost 5 bases and the J segment 8 bases; nucleotides outside the gene matches: 18. As DNA, the CDR3 is TGTGCCAGCAGCCGAGGCACTGGACAGGGGCCCGCCCTCGGCTACACCTTC. This encodes CASSRGTGQGPALGYTF.

The V gene is TRBV6-1, the J gene TRBJ2-3; the D gene is possibly TRBD2 (7 bases). The CDR3 has 12 residues. The germline V gene encodes CDR1 MNHNS and CDR2 SASEGT. The V gene lost 9 bases and the J gene lost 5 bases, with 12 bases spanning the gap. The CDR3 here is CASSGGRDTQYF. For the CDR3, the DNA is TGTGCCAGTTCCGGGGGGCGAGATACGCAGTATTTT.

This clonotype was detected many times. The chain couples TRBV7-2 to TRBJ2-1; 7 bases fit TRBD2. Germline CDR1 is SGHTA and CDR2 is FQGNSA. J was trimmed by 6 bases and V by 2 bases; bases with no gene match: 7. The CDR3 sequence is 15 residues long. CDR3 sequence (DNA): TGTGCCAGCAGCTTATGGCTAGCGGAGTCCAATGAGCAGTTCTTC. Translating it yields CASSLWLAESNEQFF.

This clonotype showed up just a few times. The chain carries TRBV7-8 and TRBJ1-1, with TRBD1 matching over 7 bases. The CDR3 is made up of 16 amino acids. The V gene's germline CDR1 is SGHVS and CDR2 FQNEAQ. V lost 3 bases and J lost 0; bases outside the gene matches: 7. DNA of the CDR3: TGTGCCAGCAGCTTGGTGAACAGGGGTCTGAACACTGAAGCTTTCTTT. Translation gives CASSLVNRGLNTEAFF.

As DNA, the CDR3 is TGTGCCAGTACGGGGGGACCCTATCAGCCCCAGCATTTT. It yields the protein CASTGGPYQPQHF. The chain recombines TRBV19 with TRBJ1-5, with D maybe TRBD1 (5 bases). Deletions cut 7 bases from V and 5 bases from J, with 12 bases between. In germline, CDR1 is LNHDA, CDR2 SQIVND (reference sequence). The CDR3 covers 13 residues.

The gene calls are TRBV29-1 and TRBJ2-7, with D possibly being TRBD1 or TRBD2 (5 bases each). Germline V CDR1 and CDR2: SQVTM, ANQGSEA. Trimming stripped 5 bases from V and 1 base from J, with 12 bases between. The CDR3 consists of 13 residues. The CDR3 sequence: CSVSMGPSYEQYF. CDR3 bases: TGCAGCGTTTCAATGGGACCTTCCTACGAGCAGTACTTC.